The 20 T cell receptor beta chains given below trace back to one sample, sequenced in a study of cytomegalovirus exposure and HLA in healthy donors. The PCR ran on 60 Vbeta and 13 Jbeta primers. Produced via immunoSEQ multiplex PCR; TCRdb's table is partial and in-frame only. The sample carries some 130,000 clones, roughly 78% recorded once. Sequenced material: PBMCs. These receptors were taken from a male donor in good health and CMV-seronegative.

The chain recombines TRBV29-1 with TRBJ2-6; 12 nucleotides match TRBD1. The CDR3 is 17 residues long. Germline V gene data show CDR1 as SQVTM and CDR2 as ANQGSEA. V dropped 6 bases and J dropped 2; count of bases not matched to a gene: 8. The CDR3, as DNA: TGCAGCGTGACGGGACAGGGGGCCTTAACTGGGGCCAACGTCCTGACTTTC. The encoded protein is CSVTGQGALTGANVLTF.

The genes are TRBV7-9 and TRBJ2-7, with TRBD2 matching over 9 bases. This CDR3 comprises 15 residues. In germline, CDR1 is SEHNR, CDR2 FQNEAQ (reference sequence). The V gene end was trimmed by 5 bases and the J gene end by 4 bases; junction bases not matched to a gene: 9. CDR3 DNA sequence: TGTGCCAGCAGCCGATTTAGCGGGAGTGTTTACGAGCAGTACTTC. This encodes CASSRFSGSVYEQYF.

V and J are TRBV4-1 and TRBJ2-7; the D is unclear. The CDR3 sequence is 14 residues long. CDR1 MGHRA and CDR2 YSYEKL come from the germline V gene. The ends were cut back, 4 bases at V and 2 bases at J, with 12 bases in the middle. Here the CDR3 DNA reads TGCGCCAGCAGCCTCGTGACGGAGACCTACGAGCAGTACTTC. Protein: CASSLVTETYEQYF.

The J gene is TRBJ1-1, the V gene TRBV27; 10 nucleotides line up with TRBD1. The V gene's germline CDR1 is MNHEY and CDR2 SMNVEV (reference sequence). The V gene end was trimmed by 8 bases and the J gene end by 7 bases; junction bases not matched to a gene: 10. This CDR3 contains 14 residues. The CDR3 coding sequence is TGTGCCAGCGCCGACAGGGGGCAAGGATTTGAAGCTTTCTTT. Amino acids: CASADRGQGFEAFF.

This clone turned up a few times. In DNA form, the CDR3 reads TGTGCCAGTAGTACCGGACAGTTCGCGAACACCGGGGAGCTGTTTTTT. Residues: CASSTGQFANTGELFF. The chain employs TRBV19 and TRBJ2-2; D perhaps matches TRBD1 (6 bases). V lost 4 bases, J lost 0 bases, and 12 bases lay in between. CDR1 is LNHDA and CDR2 is SQIVND in the germline V gene (reference sequence). This CDR3 contains 16 residues. The whole variable domain, filled in from reference TRBV19 and TRBJ2-2, reads DGGITQSPKYLFRKEGQNVTLSCEQNLNHDAMYWYRQDPGQGLRLIYYSQIVNDFQKGDIAEGYSVSREKKESFPLTVTSAQKNPTAFYLCASSTGQFANTGELFFGEGSRLTVL.

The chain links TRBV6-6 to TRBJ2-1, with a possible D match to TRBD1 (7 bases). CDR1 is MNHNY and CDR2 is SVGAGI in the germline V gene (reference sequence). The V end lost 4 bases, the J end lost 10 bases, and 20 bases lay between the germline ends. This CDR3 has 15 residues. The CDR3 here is CASSSRDRPKREQFF. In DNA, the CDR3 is TGTGCCAGCAGTTCGCGGGACAGACCGAAGCGGGAGCAGTTCTTC.

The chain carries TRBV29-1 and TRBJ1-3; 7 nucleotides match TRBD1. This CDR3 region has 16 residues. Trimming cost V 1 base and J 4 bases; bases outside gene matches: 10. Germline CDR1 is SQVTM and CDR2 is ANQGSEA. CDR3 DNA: TGCAGCGTTGAAGTTGGAGGCAGGGGGGAAGGAAACACCATATATTTT. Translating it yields CSVEVGGRGEGNTIYF.

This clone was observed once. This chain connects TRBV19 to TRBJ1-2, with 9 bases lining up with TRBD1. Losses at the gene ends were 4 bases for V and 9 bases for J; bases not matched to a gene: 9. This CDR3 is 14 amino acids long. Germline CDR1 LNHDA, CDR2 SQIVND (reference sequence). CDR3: CASSTTPGQGSYTF. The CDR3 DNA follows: TGTGCCAGTAGTACCACGCCGGGACAGGGTAGCTACACCTTC.

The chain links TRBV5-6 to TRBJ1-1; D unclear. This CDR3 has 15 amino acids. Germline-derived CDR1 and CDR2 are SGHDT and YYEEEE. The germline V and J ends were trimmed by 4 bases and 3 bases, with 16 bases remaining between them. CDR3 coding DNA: TGTGCCAGCAGCCCCGACGGCGGGTTGCACACTGAAGCTTTCTTT. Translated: CASSPDGGLHTEAFF.

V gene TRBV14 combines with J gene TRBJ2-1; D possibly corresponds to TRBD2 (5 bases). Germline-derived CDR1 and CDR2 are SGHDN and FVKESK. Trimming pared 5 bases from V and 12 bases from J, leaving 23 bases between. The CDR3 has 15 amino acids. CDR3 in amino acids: CASSEWGAATLGQFF. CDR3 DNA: TGTGCCAGCAGCGAATGGGGAGCGGCAACACTGGGGCAGTTCTTC.

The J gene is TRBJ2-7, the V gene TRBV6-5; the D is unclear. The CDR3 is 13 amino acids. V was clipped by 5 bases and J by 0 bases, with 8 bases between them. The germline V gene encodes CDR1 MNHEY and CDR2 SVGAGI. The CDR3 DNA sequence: TGTGCCAGCAGTCGACTGAGCTCCTACGAGCAGTACTTC. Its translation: CASSRLSSYEQYF.

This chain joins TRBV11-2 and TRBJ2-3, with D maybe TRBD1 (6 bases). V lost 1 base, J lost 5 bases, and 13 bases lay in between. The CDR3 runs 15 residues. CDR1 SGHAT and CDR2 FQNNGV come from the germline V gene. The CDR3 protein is CASSLAGRGLDTQYF. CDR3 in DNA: TGTGCCAGCAGCTTAGCGGGTAGGGGGTTAGATACGCAGTATTTT.

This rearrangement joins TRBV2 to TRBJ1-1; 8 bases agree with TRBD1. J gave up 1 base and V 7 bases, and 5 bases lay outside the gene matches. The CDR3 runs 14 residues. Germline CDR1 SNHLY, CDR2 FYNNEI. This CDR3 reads CASKATGANTEAFF. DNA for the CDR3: TGTGCCAGCAAAGCGACAGGGGCGAACACTGAAGCTTTCTTT.

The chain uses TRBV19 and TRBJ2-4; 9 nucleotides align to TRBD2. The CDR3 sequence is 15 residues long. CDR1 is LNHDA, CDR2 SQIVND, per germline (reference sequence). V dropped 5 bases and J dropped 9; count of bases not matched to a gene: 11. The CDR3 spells CASSGALAGSGIQYF. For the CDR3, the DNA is TGTGCCAGTAGTGGTGCCCTAGCGGGGTCAGGCATTCAGTACTTC.

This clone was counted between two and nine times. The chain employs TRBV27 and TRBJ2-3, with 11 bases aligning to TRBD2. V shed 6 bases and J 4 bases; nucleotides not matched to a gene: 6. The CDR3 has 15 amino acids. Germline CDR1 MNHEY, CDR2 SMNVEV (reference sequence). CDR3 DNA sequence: TGTGCCAGCAGCCTCCTAGCGGGAGGCGCAGATACGCAGTATTTT. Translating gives CASSLLAGGADTQYF.

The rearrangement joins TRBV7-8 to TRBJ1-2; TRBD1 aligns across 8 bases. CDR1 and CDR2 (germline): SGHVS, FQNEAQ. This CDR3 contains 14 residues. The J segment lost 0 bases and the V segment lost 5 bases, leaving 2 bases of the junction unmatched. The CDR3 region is CASSKDRANYGYTF. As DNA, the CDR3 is TGTGCCAGCAGCAAGGACAGGGCTAACTATGGCTACACCTTC.

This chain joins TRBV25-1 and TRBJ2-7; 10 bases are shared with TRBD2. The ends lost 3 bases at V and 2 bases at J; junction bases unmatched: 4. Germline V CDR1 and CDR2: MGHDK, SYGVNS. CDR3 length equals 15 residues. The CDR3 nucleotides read TGTGCCAGCAGTGATGGTAGCGGGGGGACCTACGAGCAGTACTTC. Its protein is CASSDGSGGTYEQYF.

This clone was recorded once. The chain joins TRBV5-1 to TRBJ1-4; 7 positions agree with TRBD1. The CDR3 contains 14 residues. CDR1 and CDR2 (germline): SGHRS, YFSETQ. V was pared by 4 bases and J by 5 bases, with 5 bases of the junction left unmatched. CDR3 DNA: TGCGCCAGCAGCCCGGGACAGCCGAATGAAAAACTGTTTTTT. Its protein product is CASSPGQPNEKLFF.

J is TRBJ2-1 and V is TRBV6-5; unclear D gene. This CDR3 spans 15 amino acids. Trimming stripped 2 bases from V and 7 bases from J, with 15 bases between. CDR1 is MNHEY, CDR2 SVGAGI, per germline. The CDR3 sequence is CASSYLTNLPNEQFF. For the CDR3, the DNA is TGTGCCAGCAGTTACCTTACTAACTTACCTAATGAGCAGTTCTTC.

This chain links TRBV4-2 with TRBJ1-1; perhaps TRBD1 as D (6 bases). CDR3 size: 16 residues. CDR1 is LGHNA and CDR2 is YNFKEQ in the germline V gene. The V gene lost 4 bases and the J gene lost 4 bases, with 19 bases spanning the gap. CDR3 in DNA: TGTGCCAGCAGCCGCCTACAGGGCCGGGGAGTCACTGAAGCTTTCTTT. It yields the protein CASSRLQGRGVTEAFF.